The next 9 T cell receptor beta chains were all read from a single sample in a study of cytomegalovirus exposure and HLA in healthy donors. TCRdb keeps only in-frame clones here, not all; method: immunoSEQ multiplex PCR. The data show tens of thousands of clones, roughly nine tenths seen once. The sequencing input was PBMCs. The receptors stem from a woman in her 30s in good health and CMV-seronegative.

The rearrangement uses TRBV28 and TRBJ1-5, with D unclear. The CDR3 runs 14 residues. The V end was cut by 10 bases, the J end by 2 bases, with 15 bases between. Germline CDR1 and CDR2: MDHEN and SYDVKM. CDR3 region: CATFLSQGNQPQHF. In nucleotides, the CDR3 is TGTGCCACCTTCCTTTCGCAGGGCAATCAGCCCCAGCATTTT.

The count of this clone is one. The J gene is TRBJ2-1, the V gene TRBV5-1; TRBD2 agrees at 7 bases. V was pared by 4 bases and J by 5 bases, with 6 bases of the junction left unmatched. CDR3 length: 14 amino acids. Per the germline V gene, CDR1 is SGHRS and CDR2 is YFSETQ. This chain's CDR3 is CASSGGTNNNEQFF. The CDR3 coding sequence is TGCGCCAGCAGCGGGGGGACTAACAACAATGAGCAGTTCTTC.

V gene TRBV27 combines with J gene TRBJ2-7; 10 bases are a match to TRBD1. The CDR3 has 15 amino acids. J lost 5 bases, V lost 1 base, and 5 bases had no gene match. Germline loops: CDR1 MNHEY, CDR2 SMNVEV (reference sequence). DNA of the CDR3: TGTGCCAGCAGTTTATTGGGGACAGGGGTTAACGAGCAGTACTTC. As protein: CASSLLGTGVNEQYF.

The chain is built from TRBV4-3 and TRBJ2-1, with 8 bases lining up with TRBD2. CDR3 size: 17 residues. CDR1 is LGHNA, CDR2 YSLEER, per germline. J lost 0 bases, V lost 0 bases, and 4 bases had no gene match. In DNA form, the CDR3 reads TGCGCCAGCAGCCAAGAAGCCAGCGGGAGCTCCTACAATGAGCAGTTCTTC. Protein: CASSQEASGSSYNEQFF.

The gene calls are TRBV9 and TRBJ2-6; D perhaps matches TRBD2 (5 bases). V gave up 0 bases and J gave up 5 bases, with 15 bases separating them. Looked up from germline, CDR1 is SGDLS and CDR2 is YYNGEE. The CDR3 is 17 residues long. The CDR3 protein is CASSVAYDYRWANVLTF. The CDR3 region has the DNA TGTGCCAGCAGCGTAGCGTATGACTACCGGTGGGCCAACGTCCTGACTTTC. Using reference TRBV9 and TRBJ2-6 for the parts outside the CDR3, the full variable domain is DSGVTQTPKHLITATGQRVTLRCSPRSGDLSVYWYQQSLDQGLQFLIQYYNGEERAKGNILERFSAQQFPDLHSELNLSSLELGDSALYFCASSVAYDYRWANVLTFGAGSRLTVL.

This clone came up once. The CDR3: CASSLRGGQPQHF. The CDR3 coding sequence is TGTGCCAGCAGCTTAAGAGGCGGTCAGCCCCAGCATTTT. The V call is TRBV7-6, the J call TRBJ1-5, with D unresolved. The CDR3 loop spans 13 amino acids. Trimming shortened V by 2 bases and J by 6 bases, and 8 bases separated the two germline ends. Per germline, CDR1 SGHVS and CDR2 FNYEAQ.

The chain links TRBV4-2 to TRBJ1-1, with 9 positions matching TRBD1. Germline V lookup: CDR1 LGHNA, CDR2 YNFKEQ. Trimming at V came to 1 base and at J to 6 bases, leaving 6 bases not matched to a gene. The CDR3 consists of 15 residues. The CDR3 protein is CASSQGETGGSEAFF. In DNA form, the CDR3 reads TGTGCCAGCAGCCAAGGGGAGACAGGGGGGTCTGAAGCTTTCTTT.

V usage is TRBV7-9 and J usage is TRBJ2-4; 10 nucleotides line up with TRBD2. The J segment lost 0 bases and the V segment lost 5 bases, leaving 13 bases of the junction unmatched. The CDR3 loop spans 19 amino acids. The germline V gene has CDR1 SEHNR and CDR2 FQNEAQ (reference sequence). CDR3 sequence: CASSTTIAGGLLAKNIQYF. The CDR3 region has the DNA TGTGCCAGCAGCACCACTATAGCGGGAGGACTTTTAGCCAAAAACATTCAGTACTTC.

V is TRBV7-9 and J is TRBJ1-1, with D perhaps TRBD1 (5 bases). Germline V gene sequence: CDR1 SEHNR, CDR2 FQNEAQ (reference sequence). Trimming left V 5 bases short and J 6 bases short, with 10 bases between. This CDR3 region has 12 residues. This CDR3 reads CASSTDTSEAFF. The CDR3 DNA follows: TGTGCCAGCAGCACGGACACCTCTGAAGCTTTCTTT. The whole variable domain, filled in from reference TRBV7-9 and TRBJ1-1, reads DTGVSQNPRHKITKRGQNVTFRCDPISEHNRLYWYRQTLGQGPEFLTYFQNEAQLEKSRLLSDRFSAERPKGSFSTLEIQRTEQGDSAMYLCASSTDTSEAFFGQGTRLTVV.